The 9 T cell receptor beta chains listed next were all sequenced from one sample in a study of CD4 T cells in relation to SARS-CoV-2 and coronaviruses (dated by TCRdb to the early 2020s). CD4+ T cells from unexposed donors were collected before the COVID-19 pandemic (2011-2018). The EasySep CD4+ T cell isolation kit was used to isolate CD4+ T cells once the cultures had run for 10 to 11 days. Libraries were made using the immunoSEQ multiplex PCR assay. The immuneACCESS repertoire file appears here via TCRdb, limited to in-frame rearrangements. These files lack a portion of the clones; in checked studies, under half of the deficit traces to unresolved V genes, and the cause of the others is not known. The sample table shows approximately 15,000 clones, and roughly 78% are seen once. 15% to 20% of the sample is in the top ten clones. What these receptors recognize is not known. The sample was CD4+ T cells from PBMCs, cultured in vitro. The receptors stem from a human donor in good health.

The V and J genes are TRBV7-9 and TRBJ1-6; possible D gene TRBD1, 5 bases. In germline, CDR1 is SEHNR, CDR2 FQNEAQ (reference sequence). The CDR3 consists of 15 residues. V lost 8 bases and J lost 0, with 11 bases in between. The DNA of the CDR3 is TGTGCCAGCCAGACAGCCAGCTCCTATAATTCACCCCTCCACTTT. This translates into CASQTASSYNSPLHF.

This chain joins TRBV14 and TRBJ1-1; D is unresolved. V was trimmed by 4 bases and J by 0 bases, leaving 6 bases between them. CDR3 length: 13 residues. Germline-derived CDR1 and CDR2 are SGHDN and FVKESK. CDR3 amino acids: CASSLVLNTEAFF. The CDR3 nucleotides read TGTGCCAGCAGCCTAGTCCTGAACACTGAAGCTTTCTTT.

The chain joins TRBV2 to TRBJ1-1, with no clear D. Germline V gene lookup returns CDR1 SNHLY and CDR2 FYNNEI. The CDR3 runs 11 residues. Between the trimmed V and J ends, which lost 4 bases and 9 bases, there was a span of 9 bases. In DNA, the CDR3 is TGTGCCAGCAGTGTAGGCAGAAAAGCTTTCTTT. This gives the protein CASSVGRKAFF.

The chain links TRBV27 to TRBJ1-5; D unclear. The germline V gene has CDR1 MNHEY and CDR2 SMNVEV (reference sequence). V lost 3 bases and J 0 bases, leaving 9 bases between the germline ends. The CDR3 length is 15 residues. CDR3 protein: CASSFRAYSNQPQHF. In nucleotides, the CDR3 is TGTGCCAGCAGTTTTCGGGCTTATAGCAATCAGCCCCAGCATTTT.

The chain links TRBV12-5 to TRBJ2-6; D call uncertain. Germline lookup yields CDR1 LGHNT and CDR2 FRNRAP. Trimming pared 0 bases from V and 3 bases from J, leaving 9 bases between. The CDR3 totals 16 residues. The CDR3 reads CASGLVLGFGANVLTF. The CDR3 DNA reads as TGTGCTAGTGGTTTGGTACTGGGGTTTGGGGCCAACGTCCTGACTTTC.

This rearrangement joins TRBV11-1 to TRBJ1-3; TRBD1 matches 7 bases. V was pared by 5 bases and J by 6 bases, with 7 bases of the junction left unmatched. CDR3 length equals 14 residues. Germline V gives CDR1 SGHAT, CDR2 FQDESV (reference sequence). The CDR3 region has the DNA TGTGCCAGCAGCCTCGGGACAGCTGAAAACACCATATATTTT. Translating it yields CASSLGTAENTIYF.

The chain is built from TRBV28 and TRBJ2-7; 8 nucleotides match TRBD1. The CDR3 runs 16 residues. J lost 6 bases, V lost 5 bases, and 15 bases had no gene match. Germline CDR1 is MDHEN and CDR2 is SYDVKM. CDR3 nucleotide sequence: TGTGCCAGCAGTATTAGATTGGACAGGGTCACCTTCGAGCAGTACTTC. Translation gives CASSIRLDRVTFEQYF. Full variable domain (remainder filled in from reference TRBV28 and TRBJ2-7): DVKVTQSSRYLVKRTGEKVFLECVQDMDHENMFWYRQDPGLGLRLIYFSYDVKMKEKGDIPEGYSVSREKKERFSLILESASTNQTSMYLCASSIRLDRVTFEQYFGPGTRLTVT.

The chain carries TRBV6-1 and TRBJ2-5; D gene ambiguous. V lost 7 bases and J lost 2, with 14 bases in between. Germline CDR1 is MNHNS and CDR2 is SASEGT. This CDR3 region has 14 residues. The CDR3, as DNA: TGTGCCAGCACCCCTACGAACCCTCAAGAGACCCAGTACTTC. Residues: CASTPTNPQETQYF.

V and J are TRBV10-2 and TRBJ2-3; TRBD2 might be the D (6 bases). The CDR3 loop spans 15 amino acids. Deletions cut 3 bases from V and 8 bases from J, with 18 bases between. Per the germline V gene, CDR1 is WSHSY and CDR2 is SAAADI. CDR3 nucleotides: TGCGCCAGCAGTGACCCCGGGACTCCCATAGGTACGCAGTATTTT. This gives the protein CASSDPGTPIGTQYF.